A single T cell receptor (beta chain) is shown here with its context. Its antigen is not yet known. Within one base of it there is no much larger clone, and no base qualities were kept. The immunoSEQ assay, a bias-controlled multiplex PCR using V- and J-specific primers, was used to amplify TCR beta CDR3 regions from genomic DNA. A proprietary barcode and Illumina adapter sequences were added to the CDR3 amplicons in a second PCR step. CDR3 libraries were sequenced on an Illumina MiSeq instrument. Per the authors' processing: immunoSEQ Analyzer 3.0 was used for export and quality control, with R Bioconductor and Immunarch used for downstream analyses. Only productive rearrangements within the normalized downsampled data set were used in the calculation of repertoire metrics. Pathologically expanded clonotypes were defined as those larger than 5 templates in the normalized cohort. The Inverse Simpson Index was used to measure repertoire diversity. To capture all clonotypes, the CMV-specificity analyses were run on the non-normalized data set. TCRdb holds this immuneACCESS table with in-frame rearrangements only. Some clones are missing; in checked studies, unresolved V genes explain under half, and the rest has no known cause. The V and J calls and clone size were taken over from that table, and D and trimming were inferred from the DNA. Recorded for this sample are approximately 44,000 clones; 85% of them occurred a single time. Approximately 3% of the sample belongs to the ten largest clones.

This sample stems from a study of T cell clonotyping in hematopoietic cell transplantation (dated by TCRdb to about 2021). Background for the entire study: Recipient samples taken before transplant were obtained following cytoreduction. A total of 110 to 150 blood samples were gathered in the study from roughly 37 consecutive transplant recipients along with their related donors. Recruitment of patients was conducted between 2015 and early 2017, and follow-up was continued until September 2020 or death.

The full study reports these points: The sample size was limited, and CD4 and CD8 repertoire contributions could not be separated because cells were not sorted. Recipient TCR diversity fell after transplant, with pathologically expanded clonotypes rising progressively from day 30 to day 180. Only a small fraction of recipient repertoires overlapped donor repertoires, with over 95% appearing de novo at the given depth. Inverse Simpson Index values from donors and from recipients before transplant predicted broader TCR repertoire diversity after transplant.

Per the publication, the time point label means: recipient sample about 28 days before transplant, after cytoreduction. Blood from recipients was drawn about 28 days before transplant and again at days 30, 100 and 180 after transplant. Nuclei Lysis Solution was used to extract genomic DNA from fresh or cryopreserved unfractionated peripheral blood mononuclear cells. Trimming takes 1 base from V and 1 base from J, and the germline ends sit 7 bases apart. The germline V gene encodes CDR1 GTSNPN and CDR2 SVGIG (reference sequence). The CDR3 contains 13 residues, cysteine and phenylalanine counted. Only the CDR3 DNA is retained, 39 bases long and in frame from the first base.

Sequencing used peripheral blood mononuclear cells, obtained before stem cell transplant. The TCR sequence derives from a man in his 60s with acute myeloid leukemia. Some clones in this sample may be carry-over from other donors' samples. Recombination connected TRBV30 to TRBJ1-2; a tentative D match to TRBD1 spans 5 bases. The CDR3 protein is CAWSEQDNYGYTF. The DNA is as follows: TGTGCCTGGAGTGAACAGGATAACTATGGCTACACCTTC.